This T cell receptor beta chain stems from a study of human T cells and chemical hapten exposure. The time point denotes: patch test 3, about 24 weeks after DPC sensitization. Treatment: therapeutic diphenylcyclopropenone sensitization with weekly scalp DPC. V was clipped by 3 bases and J by 6 bases, with 6 bases between them. Germline-derived CDR1 and CDR2 are DFQATT and SNEGSKA (reference sequence). CDR3 length: 10 residues. This clonotype was counted between two and nine times. One entry per CDR3 protein, called by TCRdb with MiXCR from the RACE reads. This repertoire shows 100,000 to 150,000 distinct CDR3 sequences, about 10% found once; its top ten account for under 2.5%.

This chain joins TRBV20-1 and TRBJ2-7; unclear D gene. The receptor comes from a woman in her forties or fifties with alopecia areata. Some clones in this sample may be carry-over from other donors' samples. Sequenced here: whole blood, sampled in connection with sensitization to the hapten diphenylcyclopropenone (DPC). CDR3 loop: CSASRGEQYF. In DNA, the CDR3 is TGCAGTGCTAGTAGAGGCGAGCAGTACTTC.